The sequence of this T cell receptor beta chain was determined in a study of CD8 T cells in Susac syndrome. Study-wide results and caveats: Among active patients and in TEMRA cells, CD8+ clonal expansion in Susac reached its peak.

When the RNA was reverse transcribed, random hexamers were used with an input of roughly 0.5 to 1 ug. TCRdb passed the immunoSEQ multiplex PCR reads through MiXCR, listing each CDR3 protein once. The repertoire holds around 80,000 distinct CDR3 sequences, approximately 94% seen once, with 0.4% to 0.55% in the top ten. Regarding this clonotype: Its specificity is unknown.

The sequence was obtained from a human donor with Susac syndrome. The sequencing sample was made of CD8+ T cells from PBMCs.

The CDR3: CASSVGGSASNEKLFF. DNA of the CDR3: TGTGCCAGCAGCGTAGGGGGGAGCGCGTCTAATGAAAAACTGTTTTTT. The chain uses TRBV9 and TRBJ1-4; D possibly corresponds to TRBD1 (5 bases). Trimming pared 0 bases from V and 3 bases from J, leaving 12 bases between. The CDR3 has 16 residues. Per germline, CDR1 SGDLS and CDR2 YYNGEE. The complete variable domain, with remaining parts taken from reference TRBV9 and TRBJ1-4, reads DSGVTQTPKHLITATGQRVTLRCSPRSGDLSVYWYQQSLDQGLQFLIQYYNGEERAKGNILERFSAQQFPDLHSELNLSSLELGDSALYFCASSVGGSASNEKLFFGSGTQLSVL.